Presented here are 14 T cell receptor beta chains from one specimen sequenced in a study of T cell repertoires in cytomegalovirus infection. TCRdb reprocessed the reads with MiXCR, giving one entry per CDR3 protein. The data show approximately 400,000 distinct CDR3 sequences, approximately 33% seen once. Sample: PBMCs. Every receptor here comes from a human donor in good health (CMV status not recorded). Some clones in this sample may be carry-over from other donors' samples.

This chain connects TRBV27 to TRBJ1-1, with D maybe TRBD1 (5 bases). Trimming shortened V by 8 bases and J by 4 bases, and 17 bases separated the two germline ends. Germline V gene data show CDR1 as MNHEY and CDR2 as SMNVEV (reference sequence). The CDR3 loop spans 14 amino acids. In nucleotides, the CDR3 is TGTGCCAGCTCCCCCAGGGTTCGAGCCACTGAAGCTTTCTTT. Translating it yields CASSPRVRATEAFF.

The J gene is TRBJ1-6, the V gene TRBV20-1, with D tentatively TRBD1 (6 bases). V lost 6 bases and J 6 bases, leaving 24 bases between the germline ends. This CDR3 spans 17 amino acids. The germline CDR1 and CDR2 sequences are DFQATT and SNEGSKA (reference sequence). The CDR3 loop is CSALGMTGDRLNSPLHF. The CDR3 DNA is TGCAGTGCCCTCGGCATGACAGGCGATAGACTTAATTCACCCCTCCACTTT.

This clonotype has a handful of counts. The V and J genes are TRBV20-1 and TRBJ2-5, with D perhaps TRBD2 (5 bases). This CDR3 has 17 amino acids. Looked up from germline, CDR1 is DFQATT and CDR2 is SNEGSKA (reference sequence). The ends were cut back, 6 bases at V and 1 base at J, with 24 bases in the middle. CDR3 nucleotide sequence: TGCAGTGCGTCCCGGGGTACGGCGGCTTACCGCCAAGAGACCCAGTACTTC. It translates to CSASRGTAAYRQETQYF.

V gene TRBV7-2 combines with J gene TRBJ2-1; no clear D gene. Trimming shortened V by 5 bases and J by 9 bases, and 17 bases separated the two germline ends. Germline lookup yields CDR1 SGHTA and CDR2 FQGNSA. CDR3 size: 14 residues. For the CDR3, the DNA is TGTGCCAGCAGCCTAATGACCGCGACTCGTGAGCAGTTCTTC. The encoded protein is CASSLMTATREQFF.

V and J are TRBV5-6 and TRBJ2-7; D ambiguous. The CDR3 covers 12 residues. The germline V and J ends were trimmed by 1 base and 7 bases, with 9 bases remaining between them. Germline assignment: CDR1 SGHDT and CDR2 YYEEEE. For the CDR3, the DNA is TGTGCCAGCAGCTTGAGGGTTCGGGAGCAGTACTTC. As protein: CASSLRVREQYF.

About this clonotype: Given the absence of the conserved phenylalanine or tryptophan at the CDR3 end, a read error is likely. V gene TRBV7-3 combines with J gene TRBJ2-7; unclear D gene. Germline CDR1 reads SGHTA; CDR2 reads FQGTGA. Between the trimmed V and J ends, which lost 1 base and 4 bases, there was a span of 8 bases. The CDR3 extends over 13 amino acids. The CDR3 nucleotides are TGTGCCAGCAGCTTAAGTCCAGGTTACGAGCAGTACTTA. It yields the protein CASSLSPGYEQYL.

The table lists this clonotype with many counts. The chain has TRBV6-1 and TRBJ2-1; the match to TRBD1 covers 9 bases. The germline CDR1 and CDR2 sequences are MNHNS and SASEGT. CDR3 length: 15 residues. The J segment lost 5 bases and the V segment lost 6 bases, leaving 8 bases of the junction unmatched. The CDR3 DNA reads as TGTGCCAGCAGCTTAACAGGGGGCCTCCACAATGAGCAGTTCTTC. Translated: CASSLTGGLHNEQFF.

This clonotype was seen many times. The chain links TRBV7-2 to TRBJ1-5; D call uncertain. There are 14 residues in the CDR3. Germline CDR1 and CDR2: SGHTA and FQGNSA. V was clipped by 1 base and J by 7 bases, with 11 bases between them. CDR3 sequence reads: CASSLGVVGQPQHF. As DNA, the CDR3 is TGTGCCAGCAGCTTAGGGGTCGTGGGACAGCCCCAGCATTTT.

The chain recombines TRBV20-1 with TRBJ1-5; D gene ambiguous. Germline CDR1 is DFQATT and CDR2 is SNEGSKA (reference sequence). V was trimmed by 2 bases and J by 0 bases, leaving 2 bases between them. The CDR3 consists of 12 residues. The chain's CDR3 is CSARNSNQPQHF. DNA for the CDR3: TGCAGTGCTAGAAATAGCAATCAGCCCCAGCATTTT.

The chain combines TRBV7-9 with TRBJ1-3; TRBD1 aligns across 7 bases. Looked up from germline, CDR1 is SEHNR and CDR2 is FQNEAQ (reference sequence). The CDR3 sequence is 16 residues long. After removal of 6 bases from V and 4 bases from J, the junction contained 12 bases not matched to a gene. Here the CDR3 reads CASRPYRGSSGNTIYF. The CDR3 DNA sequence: TGTGCCAGCAGGCCCTACAGGGGATCATCCGGAAACACCATATATTTT.

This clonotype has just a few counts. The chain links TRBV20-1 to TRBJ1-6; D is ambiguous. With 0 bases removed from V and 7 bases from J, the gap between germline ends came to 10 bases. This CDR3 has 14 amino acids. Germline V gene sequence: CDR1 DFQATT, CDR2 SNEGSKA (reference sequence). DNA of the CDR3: TGCAGTGCTAGAGATGACCGTAGAAATTCACCCCTCCACTTT. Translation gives CSARDDRRNSPLHF.

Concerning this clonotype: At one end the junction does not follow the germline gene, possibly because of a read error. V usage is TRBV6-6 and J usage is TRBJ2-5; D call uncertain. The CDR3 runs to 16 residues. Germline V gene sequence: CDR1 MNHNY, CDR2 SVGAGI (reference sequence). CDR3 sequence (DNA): TGTGCCAGCAGTTACTCGATAGGCCCGTACCAAGAGACCAAGTACTTC. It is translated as CASSYSIGPYQETKYF.

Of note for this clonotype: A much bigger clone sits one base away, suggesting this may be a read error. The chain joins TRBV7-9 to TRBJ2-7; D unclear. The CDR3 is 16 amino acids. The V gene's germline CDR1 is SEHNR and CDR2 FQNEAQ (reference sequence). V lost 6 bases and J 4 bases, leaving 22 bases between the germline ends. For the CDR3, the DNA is TGTGCCAGCAGTCTCAGTACTTTCACTTCGAGTTACGAGCAGTACTTC. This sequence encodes CASSLSTFTSSYEQYF.

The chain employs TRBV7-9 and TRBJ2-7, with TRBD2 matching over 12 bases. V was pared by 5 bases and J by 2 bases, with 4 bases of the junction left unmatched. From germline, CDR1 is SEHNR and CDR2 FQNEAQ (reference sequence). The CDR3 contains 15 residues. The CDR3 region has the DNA TGTGCCAGCAGCCTACTAGCGGGGGGCCCCTACGAGCAGTACTTC. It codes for CASSLLAGGPYEQYF.